This entry features one TCR beta chain sequence. The read comes to an end 3 residues before the CDR3 does, leaving the germline J gene to fill in the end. The assay was immunoSEQ multiplex PCR, and TCRdb's table has in-frame clones only and misses some. The sample table sets out about 35,000 clones. This specimen comes from a study of T cells in women clearing cervical HPV infection. The CDR3 runs 13 residues. V shed 2 bases and J shed 4 bases, with 9 bases lying between them. CDR1 and CDR2 (germline): SQVTM, ANQGSEA. Dot-blot hybridization genotyped cervical HPV amplified with MY09/MY11 PCR. The sample consisted of blood buffy coat. This sequence joins TRBV29-1 and TRBJ2-1; tentative D call: TRBD1 (6 bases). The receptor's source is a woman aged 18-70 years with a cervical HPV16 infection that either progressed to CIN3+ or cleared (not recorded which). The CDR3 sequence: CSVERQGYNEQFF. The part of the CDR3 DNA that was read is TGCAGCGTTGAACGCCAGGGGTACAATGAG.